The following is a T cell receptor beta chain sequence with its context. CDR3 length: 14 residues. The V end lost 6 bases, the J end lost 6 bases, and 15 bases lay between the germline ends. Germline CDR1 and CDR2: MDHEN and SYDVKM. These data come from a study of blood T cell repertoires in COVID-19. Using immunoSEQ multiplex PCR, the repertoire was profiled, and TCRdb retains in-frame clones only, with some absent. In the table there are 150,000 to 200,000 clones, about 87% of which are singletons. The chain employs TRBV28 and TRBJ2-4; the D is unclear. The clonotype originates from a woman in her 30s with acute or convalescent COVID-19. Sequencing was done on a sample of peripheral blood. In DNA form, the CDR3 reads TGTGCCAGCAGATTCGCCGGGTTGCGAAACATTCAGTACTTC. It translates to CASRFAGLRNIQYF. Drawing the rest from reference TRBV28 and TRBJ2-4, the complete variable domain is DVKVTQSSRYLVKRTGEKVFLECVQDMDHENMFWYRQDPGLGLRLIYFSYDVKMKEKGDIPEGYSVSREKKERFSLILESASTNQTSMYLCASRFAGLRNIQYFGAGTRLSVL.